This T cell receptor beta chain was recorded in a study of blood T cell dynamics during melanoma immunotherapy. The germline CDR1 and CDR2 sequences are SGHTA and FQGTGA. Losses at the gene ends were 5 bases for V and 4 bases for J; bases not matched to a gene: 4. The CDR3 is 14 residues long. The repertoire was sequenced with immunoSEQ multiplex PCR; TCRdb's copy has only in-frame clones and lacks some. The sample includes around 11,000 clones, less than 85% of them seen just once. Time point reported: pre-treatment baseline. V and J are TRBV7-3 and TRBJ2-1, with TRBD1 identical over 8 bases. This TCR was recovered from a human donor with melanoma. Sequencing used blood, obtained from a patient treated with checkpoint blockade. The chain's CDR3 is CASSPGDRYNEQFF. CDR3 sequence (DNA): TGTGCCAGCAGCCCGGGGGACAGGTACAATGAGCAGTTCTTC. Full variable domain (missing parts from reference TRBV7-3 and TRBJ2-1): GAGVSQTPSNKVTEKGKYVELRCDPISGHTALYWYRQSLGQGPEFLIYFQGTGAADDSGLPNDRFFAVRPEGSVSTLKIQRTERGDSAVYLCASSPGDRYNEQFFGPGTRLTVL.